The 8 T cell receptor beta chains in this list originate from one sample, sequenced in a study of blood T cell repertoires in COVID-19. Assay: immunoSEQ multiplex PCR; the TCRdb copy retains only in-frame clones and omits some. The sample lists some 360,000 clones, approximately 91% occurring once. The specimen was PBMCs or T cells enriched from blood (not recorded which). The receptors were sampled from a woman in her 30s who had been exposed to COVID-19.

The chain uses TRBV6-5 and TRBJ1-5; perhaps TRBD1 as D (5 bases). The CDR3 loop spans 15 amino acids. V was shortened by 0 bases and J by 9 bases, with 15 bases between the two germline ends. Looked up from germline, CDR1 is MNHEY and CDR2 is SVGAGI. The CDR3: CASSYSARGRPPQHF. Here the CDR3 DNA reads TGTGCCAGCAGTTACTCGGCAAGGGGAAGGCCGCCCCAGCATTTT.

This chain joins TRBV29-1 and TRBJ2-2; 12 bases map to TRBD2. In germline, CDR1 is SQVTM, CDR2 ANQGSEA. The junction had 7 bases not matched to a gene; V was cut back by 7 bases and J by 4 bases. The CDR3 length is 15 residues. CDR3 region: CSASGLAGITGELFF. CDR3 sequence (DNA): TGCAGCGCCTCGGGACTAGCGGGCATCACCGGGGAGCTGTTTTTT.

This clone has more than one count but fewer than ten. CDR3 loop: CASSGRQGGGYTF. The CDR3 DNA reads as TGTGCCAGCAGCGGCCGACAGGGAGGCGGCTACACCTTC. The chain carries TRBV9 and TRBJ1-2; 7 positions agree with TRBD1. The CDR3 sequence is 13 residues long. V lost 3 bases and J lost 8; bases outside the gene matches: 7. CDR1 is SGDLS, CDR2 YYNGEE, per germline.

About this clone: At one of its ends the junction is not consistent with the germline gene, which may arise from a read error. The rearrangement joins TRBV20-1 to TRBJ2-5; TRBD2 matches at 8 bases. The CDR3 has 15 residues. CDR1 is DFQATT and CDR2 is SNEGSKA in the germline V gene (reference sequence). In DNA form, the CDR3 reads TGCAGTGCTAGTGTAGGGACTAGGGGGGGAGAGGCCCAGTACTTC. Encoded protein: CSASVGTRGGEAQYF.

This clone occurred once. The chain has TRBV7-6 and TRBJ2-1, with 10 bases aligning to TRBD2. The ends lost 4 bases at V and 9 bases at J; junction bases unmatched: 6. The CDR3 consists of 14 residues. The V gene's germline CDR1 is SGHVS and CDR2 FNYEAQ. Written as DNA, the CDR3 is TGTGCCAGCAGCTCCCTGAGCGGGAGGGGTGAGCAGTTCTTC. This encodes CASSSLSGRGEQFF. Using reference TRBV7-6 and TRBJ2-1 for the parts outside the CDR3, the full variable domain is GAGVSQSPRYKVTKRGQDVALRCDPISGHVSLYWYRQALGQGPEFLTYFNYEAQQDKSGLPNDRFSAERPEGSISTLTIQRTEQRDSAMYRCASSSLSGRGEQFFGPGTRLTVL.

This chain connects TRBV5-1 to TRBJ2-7, with TRBD2 matching over 9 bases. The CDR3 totals 15 residues. In germline, CDR1 is SGHRS, CDR2 YFSETQ. V dropped 1 base and J dropped 5; count of bases not matched to a gene: 7. The chain's CDR3 is CASSLLVSGSHEQYF. CDR3 DNA sequence: TGCGCCAGCAGCTTGCTTGTTAGCGGGAGCCACGAGCAGTACTTC.

The chain joins TRBV5-1 to TRBJ2-7, with 7 bases identical to TRBD2. The V gene's germline CDR1 is SGHRS and CDR2 YFSETQ. The V gene end was trimmed by 1 base and the J gene end by 0 bases; junction bases not matched to a gene: 7. This CDR3 contains 16 residues. The CDR3, as DNA: TGCGCCAGCAGCTTGCCGCTAGCGGAGAGCTCCTACGAGCAGTACTTC. Its protein product is CASSLPLAESSYEQYF.

V gene TRBV28 combines with J gene TRBJ1-4; D gene ambiguous. Germline loops: CDR1 MDHEN, CDR2 SYDVKM. The CDR3 runs to 15 residues. Trimming pared 3 bases from V and 6 bases from J, leaving 14 bases between. As DNA, the CDR3 is TGTGCCAGCAGTTTCATGTGGCAAACAGATGAAAAACTGTTTTTT. Its protein is CASSFMWQTDEKLFF.